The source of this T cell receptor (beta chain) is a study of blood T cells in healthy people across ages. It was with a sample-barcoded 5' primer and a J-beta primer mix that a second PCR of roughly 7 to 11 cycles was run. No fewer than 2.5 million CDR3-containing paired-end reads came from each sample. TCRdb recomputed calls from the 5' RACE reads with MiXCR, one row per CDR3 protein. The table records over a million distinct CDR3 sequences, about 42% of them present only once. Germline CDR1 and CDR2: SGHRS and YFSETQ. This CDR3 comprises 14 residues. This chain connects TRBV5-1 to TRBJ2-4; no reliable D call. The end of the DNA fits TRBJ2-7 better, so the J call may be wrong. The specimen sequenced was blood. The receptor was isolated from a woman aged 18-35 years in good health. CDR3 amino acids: CASSTRTESYEQYF. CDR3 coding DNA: TGCGCCAGCAGCACAAGGACGGAATCCTACGAGCAGTACTTC.